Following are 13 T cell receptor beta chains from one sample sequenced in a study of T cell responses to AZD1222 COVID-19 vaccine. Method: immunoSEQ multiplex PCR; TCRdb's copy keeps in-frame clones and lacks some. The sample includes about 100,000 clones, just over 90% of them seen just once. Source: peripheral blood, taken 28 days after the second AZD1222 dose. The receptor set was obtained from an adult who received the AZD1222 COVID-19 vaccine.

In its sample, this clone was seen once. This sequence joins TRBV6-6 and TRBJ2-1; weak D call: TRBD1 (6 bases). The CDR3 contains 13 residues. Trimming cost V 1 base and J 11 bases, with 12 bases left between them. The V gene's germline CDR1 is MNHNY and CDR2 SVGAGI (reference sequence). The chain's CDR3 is CASSYFNRDKQFF. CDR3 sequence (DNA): TGTGCCAGCAGTTACTTTAACAGGGATAAGCAGTTCTTC.

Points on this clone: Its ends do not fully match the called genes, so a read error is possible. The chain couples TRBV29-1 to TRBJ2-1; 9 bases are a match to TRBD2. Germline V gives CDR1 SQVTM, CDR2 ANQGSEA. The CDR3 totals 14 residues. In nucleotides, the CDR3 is TGCAGCGTAGAAGTAGTAGCGGGGGCCAATGAGCAGTTCTTC. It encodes CSVEVVAGANEQFF.

This CDR3 reads CASSLVLGRFGTDTQYF. In DNA form, the CDR3 reads TGTGCCAGCAGCTTAGTTTTAGGGCGCTTTGGCACAGATACGCAGTATTTT. This chain connects TRBV7-8 to TRBJ2-3; D is unresolved. Trimming cost V 1 base and J 1 base, with 15 bases left between them. The CDR3 contains 17 residues. CDR1 and CDR2 from the germline V gene are SGHVS and FQNEAQ.

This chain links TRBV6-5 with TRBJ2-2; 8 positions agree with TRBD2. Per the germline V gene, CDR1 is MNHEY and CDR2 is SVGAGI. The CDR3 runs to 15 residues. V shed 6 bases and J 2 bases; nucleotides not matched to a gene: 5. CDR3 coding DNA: TGTGCCAGCAGGACACTAGCGGAAAACACCGGGGAGCTGTTTTTT. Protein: CASRTLAENTGELFF.

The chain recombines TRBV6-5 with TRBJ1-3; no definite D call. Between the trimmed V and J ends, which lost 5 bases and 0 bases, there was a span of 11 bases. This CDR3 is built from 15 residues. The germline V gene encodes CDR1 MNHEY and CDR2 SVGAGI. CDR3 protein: CASSREADSGNTIYF. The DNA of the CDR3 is TGTGCCAGCAGTAGGGAGGCAGACTCTGGAAACACCATATATTTT.

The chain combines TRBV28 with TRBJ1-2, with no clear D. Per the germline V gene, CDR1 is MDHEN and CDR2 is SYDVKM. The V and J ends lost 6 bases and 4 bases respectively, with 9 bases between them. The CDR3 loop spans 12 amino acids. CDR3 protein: CASRTGGYGYTF. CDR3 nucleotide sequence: TGTGCCAGCAGGACGGGTGGCTATGGCTACACCTTC.

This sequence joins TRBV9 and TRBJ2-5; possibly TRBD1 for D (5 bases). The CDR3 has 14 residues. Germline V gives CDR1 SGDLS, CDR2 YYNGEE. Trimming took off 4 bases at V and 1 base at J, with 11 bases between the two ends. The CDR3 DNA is TGTGCCAGCAGCCCCCAGGACACCCAAGAGACCCAGTACTTC. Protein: CASSPQDTQETQYF.

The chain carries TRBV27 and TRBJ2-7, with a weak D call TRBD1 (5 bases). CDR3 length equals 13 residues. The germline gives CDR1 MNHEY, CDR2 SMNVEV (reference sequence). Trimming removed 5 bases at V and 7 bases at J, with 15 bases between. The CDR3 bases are TGTGCCAGCAGTCCCACCCACAGGAGAGAGCAGTACTTC. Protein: CASSPTHRREQYF.

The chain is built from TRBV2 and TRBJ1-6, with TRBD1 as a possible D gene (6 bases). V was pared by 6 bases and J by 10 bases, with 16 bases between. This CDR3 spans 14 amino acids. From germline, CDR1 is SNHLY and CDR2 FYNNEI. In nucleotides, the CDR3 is TGTGCCAGCAGGGAACAGGGAAGCGACTCACCCCTCCACTTT. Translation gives CASREQGSDSPLHF.

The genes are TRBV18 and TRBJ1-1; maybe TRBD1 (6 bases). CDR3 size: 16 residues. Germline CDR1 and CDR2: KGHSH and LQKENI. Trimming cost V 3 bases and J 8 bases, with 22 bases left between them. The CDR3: CASSPGGLVAGTEAFF. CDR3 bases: TGTGCCAGCTCACCGGGGGGGCTCGTTGCCGGTACAGAAGCTTTCTTT.

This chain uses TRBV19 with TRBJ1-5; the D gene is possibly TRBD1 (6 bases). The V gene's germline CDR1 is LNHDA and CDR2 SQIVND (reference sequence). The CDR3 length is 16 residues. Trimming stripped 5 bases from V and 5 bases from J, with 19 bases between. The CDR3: CASSLTVQGHHQPQHF. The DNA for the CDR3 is TGTGCCAGTAGTCTCACTGTACAGGGACACCATCAGCCCCAGCATTTT.

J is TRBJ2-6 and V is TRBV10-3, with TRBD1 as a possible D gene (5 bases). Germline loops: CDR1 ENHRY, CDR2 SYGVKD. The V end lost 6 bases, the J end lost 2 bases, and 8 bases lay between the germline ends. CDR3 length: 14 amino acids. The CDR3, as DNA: TGTGCCATCAGCAGGGAACCTGGGGCCAACGTCCTGACTTTC. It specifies CAISREPGANVLTF.

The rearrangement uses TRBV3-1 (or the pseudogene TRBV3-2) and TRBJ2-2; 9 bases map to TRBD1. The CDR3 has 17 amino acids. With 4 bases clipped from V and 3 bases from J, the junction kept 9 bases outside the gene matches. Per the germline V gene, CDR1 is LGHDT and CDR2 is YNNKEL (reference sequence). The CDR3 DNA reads TGTGCCAGCAGCCGATCGACAGGGGGTTTTGACACCGGGGAGCTGTTTTTT. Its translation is CASSRSTGGFDTGELFF.